Listed below are T cell receptor beta chains from one sample, sequenced in a study of response to subunit inactivated influenza vaccine. MiXCR, run by TCRdb on the RT-PCR reads, gives a single entry per CDR3 protein. The repertoire holds a few hundred thousand distinct CDR3 sequences, with 20% to 25% as singletons. The sequences come from PBMCs from blood, collected less than 22 months after vaccination. These receptors originate from a man between 50 and 75 years old who received an inactivated influenza vaccine. Each CDR3 is given with its conserved first and last residue. The D gene is left open where the match is weak.

j_call v_call d_call cdr3_aa
TRBJ1-6 TRBV20-1 - CSASPIRASSYNSPLHF
TRBJ1-6 TRBV19 - CASTNLGSPLHF
TRBJ1-6 TRBV7-2 TRBD1 CASSAGTALPSLHF
TRBJ1-4 TRBV5-1 TRBD1 CASSSGQGSEKLLF
TRBJ2-2 TRBV5-1 - CASTTSGRSTGELFF
TRBJ1-2 TRBV7-8 - CASSLETANYGYTF
TRBJ2-7 TRBV4-2 TRBD1 CASSRSRTGNSGYEQYF
TRBJ2-1 TRBV7-2 - CASRRGQGGSEQFF
TRBJ2-3 TRBV15 TRBD2 CATSRDLPSGGLADTQYF
TRBJ1-2 TRBV19 - CASSSQLYGYTF
TRBJ2-1 TRBV24-1 TRBD1 CATQRGQGAIDEQFF
TRBJ2-4 TRBV5-6 TRBD2 CASSLAGGWVKNIQYF
TRBJ1-2 TRBV12-3/TRBV12-4 - CASSWTVLDGYTF
TRBJ2-7 TRBV5-1 TRBD1 CASSSRTGGYEQYF
TRBJ2-2 TRBV6-2/TRBV6-3 - CASSYSSNGISSTGELFF
TRBJ2-5 TRBV20-1 TRBD1 CSARWTGEQTAYF
TRBJ1-2 TRBV12-3/TRBV12-4 - CASSYAGRTLLGYTF
TRBJ1-5 TRBV7-8 TRBD1 CASSFRAGGQPQHF
TRBJ1-3 TRBV28 TRBD1 CASKEPGQLFGNTIYF
TRBJ2-5 TRBV3-1 - CASSQVLTSRQETQYF
TRBJ1-4 TRBV4-3 TRBD1 CASSLWTGLNEKLFF
TRBJ1-5 TRBV19 TRBD1 CASSIGFRTGHNQPQHF
TRBJ2-3 TRBV7-2 TRBD2 CASSRGTSGGADTQYF
TRBJ1-5 TRBV15 - CATSRDRGQPQHF
TRBJ1-1 TRBV20-1 - CSASRQAMNTEAFF
TRBJ2-1 TRBV18 TRBD1 CASSPGTQGDEQFF
TRBJ1-2 TRBV5-6 - CASSLLGVYGYTF
TRBJ1-4 TRBV7-2 - CASSIRQAATNEKLFF
TRBJ1-2 TRBV20-1 - CSATGGETNYGYTF
TRBJ2-2 TRBV11-2 - CASSLFLVRGYTGELFF
TRBJ2-7 TRBV5-5 TRBD1 CASSSLQGMVHEQYF
TRBJ2-1 TRBV4-2 - CASSHPGGRHEQFF
TRBJ2-1 TRBV20-1 TRBD1 CSASRDRGFVNEQFF
TRBJ1-1 TRBV28 TRBD1 CASTPGQENEAFF
TRBJ2-7 TRBV5-1 TRBD1 CASSLEGQESYEQYF
TRBJ2-2 TRBV20-1 - CSARDGETRELFF
TRBJ2-7 TRBV12-3/TRBV12-4 TRBD1 CASSLGWTGYEQYF
TRBJ1-1 TRBV7-9 - CASSIRAVNTEAFF
TRBJ1-1 TRBV6-5 - CASSDSGGERQAFF
TRBJ2-2 TRBV10-3 - CAISDGGKGLTGELFF
TRBJ1-2 TRBV7-8 - CASSSTVYGGYTF
TRBJ2-1 TRBV18 - CASSINGGSNEQFF
TRBJ2-1 TRBV9 TRBD2 CASSQTSGRVGEQLF
TRBJ1-1 TRBV6-1 - CAAGPVTNTEAFF
TRBJ2-1 TRBV7-2 TRBD2 CASSLVGGTNNEQFF
TRBJ1-2 TRBV20-1 TRBD1 CSAPTGGRGYGYTF
TRBJ2-5 TRBV4-1 TRBD2 CASSQDPGLQETQYF
TRBJ1-2 TRBV7-6 TRBD1 CASSPGLQGAMGYTF